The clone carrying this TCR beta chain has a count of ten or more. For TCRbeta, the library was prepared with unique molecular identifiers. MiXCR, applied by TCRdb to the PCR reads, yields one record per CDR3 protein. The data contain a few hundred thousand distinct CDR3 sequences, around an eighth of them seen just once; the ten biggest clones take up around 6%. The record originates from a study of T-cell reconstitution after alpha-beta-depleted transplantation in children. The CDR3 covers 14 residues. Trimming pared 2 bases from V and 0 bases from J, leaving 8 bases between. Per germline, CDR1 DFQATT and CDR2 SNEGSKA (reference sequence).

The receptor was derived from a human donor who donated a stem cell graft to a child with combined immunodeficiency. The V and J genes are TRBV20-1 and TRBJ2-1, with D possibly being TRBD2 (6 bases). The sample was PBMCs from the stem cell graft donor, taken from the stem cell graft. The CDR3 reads CSARSGSSYNEQFF. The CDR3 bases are TGCAGTGCTAGATCCGGGAGCTCCTACAATGAGCAGTTCTTC.